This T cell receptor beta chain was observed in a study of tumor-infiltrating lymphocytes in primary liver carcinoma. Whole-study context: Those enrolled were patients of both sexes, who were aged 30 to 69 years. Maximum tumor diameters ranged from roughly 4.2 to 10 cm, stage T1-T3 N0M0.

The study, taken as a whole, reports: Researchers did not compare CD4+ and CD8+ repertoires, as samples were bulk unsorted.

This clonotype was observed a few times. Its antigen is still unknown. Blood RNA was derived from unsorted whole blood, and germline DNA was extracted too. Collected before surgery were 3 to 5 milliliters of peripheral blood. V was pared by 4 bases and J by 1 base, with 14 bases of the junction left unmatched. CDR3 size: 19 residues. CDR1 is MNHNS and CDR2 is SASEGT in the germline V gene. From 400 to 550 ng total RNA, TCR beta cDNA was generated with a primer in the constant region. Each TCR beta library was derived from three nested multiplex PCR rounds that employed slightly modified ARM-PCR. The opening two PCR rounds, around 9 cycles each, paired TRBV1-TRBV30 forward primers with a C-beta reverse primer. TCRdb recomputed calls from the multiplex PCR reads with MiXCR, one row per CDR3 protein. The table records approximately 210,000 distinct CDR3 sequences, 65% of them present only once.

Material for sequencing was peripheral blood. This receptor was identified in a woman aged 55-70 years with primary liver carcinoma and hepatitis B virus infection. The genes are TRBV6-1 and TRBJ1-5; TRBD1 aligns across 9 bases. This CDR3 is CASSAYRGTGRESNQPQHF. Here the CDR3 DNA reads TGTGCCAGCAGTGCGTACCGCGGGACAGGGAGAGAAAGCAATCAGCCCCAGCATTTT.